This paragraph reports one T cell receptor beta chain. The antigen is undetermined. These data are taken from a study of shared clonotypes between healthy human individuals. V trimming: 6 bases; J trimming: 0 bases; junction bases outside the gene matches: 5. The germline CDR1 and CDR2 sequences are LNHDA and SQIVND (reference sequence). CDR3 length: 16 residues. The data were produced by immunoSEQ multiplex PCR, yet TCRdb's version contains in-frame clones alone and is incomplete. The table includes about 680,000 clones, roughly 70% detected once. Study-wide results and caveats: Rarefaction showed that sequencing of sorted subsets was incomplete (despite large depth). Naive CD4 clonotype sharing across several donors was about 5%. Tissue TCR repertoires likely differ from these blood-only repertoires.

The clonotype was recovered from a woman aged 25-40 years in good health. This chain connects TRBV19 to TRBJ2-1; TRBD2 matches 10 bases. The specimen sequenced was memory CD4+ T cells sorted from blood. Sample subset: CD45RA-negative fraction. CDR3 in amino acids: CASRTASGSSYNEQFF. The DNA for the CDR3 is TGTGCCAGTAGGACGGCTAGCGGGAGCTCCTACAATGAGCAGTTCTTC.